The entry below gives a single T cell receptor (beta chain) sequence along with its context. What this receptor recognizes is not known. No base qualities exist here, and no much larger clone lies one base off it. This same CDR3 is encoded by further DNA sequences in the sample. TCRbeta CDR3 regions were amplified from genomic DNA using the immunoSEQ Assay, a bias-controlled multiplex PCR. The source study handled its data this way. The number of nucleated cells in each sample was estimated by amplification of reference gene primers within the assay. To quantify the absolute abundance of each unique TCRbeta CDR3 rearrangement, sequence reads were collapsed and filtered. For each sample, productive Simpson clonality was calculated as the square root of Simpson's diversity index across productive rearrangements. The table was pulled from immuneACCESS by TCRdb, which kept in-frame rearrangements only. Such tables lose some clones; where checked, under half of the loss comes from unresolved V genes, and the rest has no known cause. V and J calls and clone size are as listed in that table; D and trimming were resolved from the DNA. Here the sample has 150,000 to 200,000 clones; around 81% occur a single time. The biggest ten clones account for 8% to 13% of the sample.

The sample belongs to a study of blood T cell repertoires in COVID-19 (TCRdb year 2020). A note on the overall study: Samples from collaborators originated in the United States, Italy and Spain and spanned both the acute and convalescent phases of COVID-19. The material from the prospective study consisted of cDNA or gDNA derived from T cells, B-cell-depleted T cells, or PBMCs. Deeply sampled blood TCRbeta repertoires from subjects exposed to, actively infected with, or recovered from COVID-19 were included in the dataset. A freely available public database, intended as a resource for researchers studying the immune response to SARS-CoV-2, is where the repertoires were released. Samples were obtained from the ongoing ImmuneRACE study (first 160 participants) and from over 1,000 subjects provided by 6 global collaborators. The sample metadata nearly always contained a de-identified subject ID, COVID-19 status, age in years and sex. Where available, HLA class I and class II types were obtained from metadata supplied by the sample provider rather than from assay-based typing. Findings and caveats that apply to the study as a whole: Clinical and demographic metadata were provided uncurated, with the amount varying by source and participant.

The collaborating institutions used their own protocols to collect whole blood in K2EDTA tubes. For TCRbeta analysis, collaborators shipped samples as frozen whole blood, isolated PBMCs, or DNA extracted from either of those sample types. Its CDR3 holds 12 amino acids, cysteine through phenylalanine. Only the CDR3 DNA is retained, 36 bases long and in frame from the first base. CDR1 and CDR2 were assigned from the germline V gene as MDHEN and SYDVKM. The trim is 2 bases for V and 9 bases for J, with a gap of 8 bases between the germline ends. The sequenced sample was peripheral blood. The sequence links TRBV28 to TRBJ2-1; a tentative D match to TRBD1 spans 5 bases. The TCR originated in a man aged 55 to 70 with active or convalescent COVID-19. The CDR3 reads as follows: CASSLGQGEQFF. The DNA sequence follows: TGTGCCAGCAGTTTAGGGCAGGGTGAGCAGTTCTTC. When the CDR3 is completed using the reference TRBV28 and TRBJ2-1 genes on either side, the full variable domain is DVKVTQSSRYLVKRTGEKVFLECVQDMDHENMFWYRQDPGLGLRLIYFSYDVKMKEKGDIPEGYSVSREKKERFSLILESASTNQTSMYLCASSLGQGEQFFGPGTRLTVL.